The 13 T cell receptor beta chains reported below all come from one sample, sequenced in a study of blood T cell repertoires in COVID-19. This table comes from immunoSEQ multiplex PCR, and its TCRdb copy is limited to in-frame clones, with some not included. The table shows some 140,000 clones, with roughly 87% occurring only once. The sample comprised PBMCs or T cells enriched from blood (not recorded which). The receptors were gathered from a man aged 25 to 45 who had recovered from COVID-19.

The chain combines TRBV7-3 with TRBJ2-1; no clear D gene. This CDR3 is 12 amino acids long. The germline gives CDR1 SGHTA, CDR2 FQGTGA. Trimming stripped 5 bases from V and 8 bases from J, with 10 bases between. The CDR3 is CASSPGRDEQFF. The CDR3 DNA follows: TGTGCCAGCAGCCCGGGTCGGGATGAGCAGTTCTTC. The full variable domain, in which reference TRBV7-3 and TRBJ2-1 provide the parts outside the CDR3, is GAGVSQTPSNKVTEKGKYVELRCDPISGHTALYWYRQSLGQGPEFLIYFQGTGAADDSGLPNDRFFAVRPEGSVSTLKIQRTERGDSAVYLCASSPGRDEQFFGPGTRLTVL.

V gene TRBV19 combines with J gene TRBJ1-2, with D uncertain. Per germline, CDR1 LNHDA and CDR2 SQIVND (reference sequence). V gave up 0 bases and J gave up 0 bases, with 8 bases separating them. The CDR3 runs to 15 residues. CDR3 coding DNA: TGTGCCAGTAGTATAGATCGGGGATCTAACTATGGCTACACCTTC. This encodes CASSIDRGSNYGYTF.

This chain connects TRBV12-5 to TRBJ2-5; D unclear. From germline, CDR1 is LGHNT and CDR2 FRNRAP. V lost 4 bases and J lost 7, with 7 bases in between. This CDR3 has 11 amino acids. CDR3: CASGSTGTQYF. For the CDR3, the DNA is TGTGCTAGTGGTTCCACCGGGACCCAGTACTTC.

V is TRBV29-1 and J is TRBJ1-1; possibly TRBD1 for D (6 bases). CDR3 length: 10 amino acids. V was shortened by 7 bases and J by 7 bases, with 10 bases between the two germline ends. In germline, CDR1 is SQVTM, CDR2 ANQGSEA. The CDR3 sequence is CSGLDSEAFF. The CDR3 DNA is TGCAGCGGGCTGGACAGTGAAGCTTTCTTT.

The chain links TRBV7-9 to TRBJ2-1, with a possible D match to TRBD1 (5 bases). The germline V gene encodes CDR1 SEHNR and CDR2 FQNEAQ (reference sequence). Between the trimmed V and J ends, which lost 2 bases and 2 bases, there was a span of 10 bases. The CDR3 loop spans 15 amino acids. CDR3 sequence: CASSLPQGTYNEQFF. In DNA form, the CDR3 reads TGTGCCAGCAGCTTACCGCAGGGAACCTACAATGAGCAGTTCTTC.

The rearrangement joins TRBV7-2 to TRBJ1-2; possible D gene TRBD1, 5 bases. Germline V lookup: CDR1 SGHTA, CDR2 FQGNSA. CDR3 length: 14 residues. V was trimmed by 1 base and J by 7 bases, leaving 13 bases between them. The CDR3 bases are TGTGCCAGCAGCTTAGGACAGTACTCCTCTGGCTACACCTTC. Protein sequence: CASSLGQYSSGYTF.

The chain is built from TRBV25-1 and TRBJ1-4, with D possibly matching TRBD1 (5 bases). CDR1 and CDR2 from the germline V gene are MGHDK and SYGVNS. V gave up 8 bases and J gave up 0 bases, with 13 bases separating them. CDR3 size: 15 residues. The CDR3 DNA follows: TGTGCCAGCTCTAACCGGGGGGCAACTAATGAAAAACTGTTTTTT. It is translated as CASSNRGATNEKLFF.

This chain joins TRBV7-9 and TRBJ2-3; 8 nucleotides match TRBD2. CDR3 length equals 18 residues. Germline V gene sequence: CDR1 SEHNR, CDR2 FQNEAQ (reference sequence). V trimming: 5 bases; J trimming: 4 bases; junction bases outside the gene matches: 17. The CDR3 coding sequence is TGTGCCAGCAGCGATAGCGGTAGGGGACTAGTGGGTTCAGATACGCAGTATTTT. This gives the protein CASSDSGRGLVGSDTQYF.

The chain is built from TRBV6-5 and TRBJ1-1, with a possible D match to TRBD1 (6 bases). Trimming left V 8 bases short and J 3 bases short, with 13 bases between. The CDR3 is made up of 13 amino acids. Germline V gives CDR1 MNHEY, CDR2 SVGAGI. In nucleotides, the CDR3 is TGTGCCAGCTTCCTAACAGGGTACACTGAAGCTTTCTTT. Translated: CASFLTGYTEAFF.

The chain is built from TRBV2 and TRBJ1-5; no definite D call. Germline lookup yields CDR1 SNHLY and CDR2 FYNNEI. The CDR3 is made up of 14 amino acids. The V end lost 2 bases, the J end lost 5 bases, and 10 bases lay between the germline ends. The CDR3 coding sequence is TGTGCCAGCAGTGAATCCACAGTGGATCAGCCCCAGCATTTT. It specifies CASSESTVDQPQHF.

CDR3 residues: CASSPYTQGRTEAFF. The CDR3 DNA reads as TGTGCCAGCAGCCCCTATACCCAGGGGAGAACTGAAGCTTTCTTT. The rearrangement links TRBV9 to TRBJ1-1; D may be TRBD1 (6 bases). Germline V gives CDR1 SGDLS, CDR2 YYNGEE. Trimming pared 4 bases from V and 5 bases from J, leaving 18 bases between. This CDR3 region has 15 residues.

The chain joins TRBV6-5 to TRBJ1-5; 7 bases fit TRBD1. CDR1 is MNHEY and CDR2 is SVGAGI in the germline V gene. V dropped 4 bases and J dropped 4; count of bases not matched to a gene: 4. The CDR3 has 14 residues. The DNA of the CDR3 is TGTGCCAGCAGTTCCGACAGGGATAATCAGCCCCAGCATTTT. This translates into CASSSDRDNQPQHF.

The chain joins TRBV2 to TRBJ1-6, with 11 bases aligning to TRBD1. With V trimmed by 1 base and J by 10 bases, 0 bases remained unmatched. Germline V gene lookup returns CDR1 SNHLY and CDR2 FYNNEI. The length of the CDR3 is 14 residues. In DNA form, the CDR3 reads TGTGCCAGCAGTGAAGGGACAGGGGGCTCACCCCTCCACTTT. It codes for CASSEGTGGSPLHF.